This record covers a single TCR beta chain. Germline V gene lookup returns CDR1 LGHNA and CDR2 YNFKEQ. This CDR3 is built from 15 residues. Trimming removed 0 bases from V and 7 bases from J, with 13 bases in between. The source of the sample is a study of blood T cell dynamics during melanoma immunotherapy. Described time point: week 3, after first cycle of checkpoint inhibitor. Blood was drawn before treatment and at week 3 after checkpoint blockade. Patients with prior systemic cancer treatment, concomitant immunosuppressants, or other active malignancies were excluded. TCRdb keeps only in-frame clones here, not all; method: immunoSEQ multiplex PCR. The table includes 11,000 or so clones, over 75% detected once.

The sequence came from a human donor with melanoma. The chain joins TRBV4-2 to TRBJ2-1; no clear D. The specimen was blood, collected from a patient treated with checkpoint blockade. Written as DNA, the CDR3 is TGTGCCAGCAGCCAAGATTGGGTAACTGGAAATGAGCAGTTCTTC. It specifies CASSQDWVTGNEQFF.